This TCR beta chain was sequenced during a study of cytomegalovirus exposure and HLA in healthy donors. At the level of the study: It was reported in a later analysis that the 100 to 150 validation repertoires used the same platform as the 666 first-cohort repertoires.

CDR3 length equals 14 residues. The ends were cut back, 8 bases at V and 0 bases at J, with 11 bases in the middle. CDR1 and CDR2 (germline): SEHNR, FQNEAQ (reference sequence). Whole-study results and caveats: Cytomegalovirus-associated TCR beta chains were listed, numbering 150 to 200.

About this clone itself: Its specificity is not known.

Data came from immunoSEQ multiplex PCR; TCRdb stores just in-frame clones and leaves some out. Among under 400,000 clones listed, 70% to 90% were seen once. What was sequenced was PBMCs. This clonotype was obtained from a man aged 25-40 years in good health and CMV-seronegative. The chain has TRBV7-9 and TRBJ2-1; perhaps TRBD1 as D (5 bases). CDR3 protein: CASRQGASYNEQFF. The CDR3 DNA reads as TGTGCCAGCCGCCAGGGCGCCTCCTACAATGAGCAGTTCTTC.